This T cell receptor (beta chain) is from a study of regulatory T cells in long-lasting Graves disease. For the study at large: Patients with new Graves' disease had used antithyroid drugs below 3 months.

Regarding time point: newly diagnosed GD, antithyroid drugs for less than 3 months. Extracted RNA from PBMCs served as the source of the TCR library. Germline values: CDR1 LGHNT, CDR2 FRNRAP. Trimming removed 5 bases at V and 4 bases at J, with 15 bases between. This CDR3 spans 14 amino acids. About this clonotype: Its specificity is unknown.

Arm-PCR of CDR3 regions and iRepertoire HTBI primers were used to build TCR beta libraries. TCRdb re-analysed the multiplex PCR reads in MiXCR, keeping a single row per CDR3 protein. The sample lists approximately 400,000 distinct CDR3 sequences; more than 13% were seen once. General observations from the study: The study found persistent patients shared more public clonotypes (2,741) than new patients (roughly 880).

These same records also appear under a second study, on T cells in Graves' hyperthyroidism and ophthalmopathy.

The sequencing here drew on peripheral blood mononuclear cells (PBMCs), taken at new diagnosis, from a patient treated with antithyroid drugs. This TCR derives from a young woman with Graves disease. The rearrangement joins TRBV12-5 to TRBJ2-7, with D perhaps TRBD1 (7 bases). CDR3 coding DNA: TGTGCTAGTGGTGCAGGGGGGTCTATGTACGAGCAGTACTTC. Translated: CASGAGGSMYEQYF.